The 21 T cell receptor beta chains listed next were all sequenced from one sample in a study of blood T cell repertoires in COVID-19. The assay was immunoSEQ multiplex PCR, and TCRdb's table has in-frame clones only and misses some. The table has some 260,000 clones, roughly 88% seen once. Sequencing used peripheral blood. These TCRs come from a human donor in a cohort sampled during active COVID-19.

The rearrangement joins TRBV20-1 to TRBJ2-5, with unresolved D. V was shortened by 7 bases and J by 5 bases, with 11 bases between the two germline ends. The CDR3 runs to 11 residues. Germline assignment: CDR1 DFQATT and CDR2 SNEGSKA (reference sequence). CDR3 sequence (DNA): TGCAGTGGCATAGAGCCCGAGACCCAGTACTTC. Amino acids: CSGIEPETQYF.

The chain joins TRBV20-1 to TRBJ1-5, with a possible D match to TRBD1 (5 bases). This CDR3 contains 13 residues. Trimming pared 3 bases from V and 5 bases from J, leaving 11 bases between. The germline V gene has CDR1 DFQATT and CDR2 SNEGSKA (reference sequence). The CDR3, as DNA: TGCAGTGCTAGTGGAGGGGACTATCAGCCCCAGCATTTT. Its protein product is CSASGGDYQPQHF.

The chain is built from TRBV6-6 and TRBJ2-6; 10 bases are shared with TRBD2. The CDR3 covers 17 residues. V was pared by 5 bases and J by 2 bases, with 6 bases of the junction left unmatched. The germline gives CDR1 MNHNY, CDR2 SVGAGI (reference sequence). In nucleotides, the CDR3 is TGTGCCAGCAGTCCTAGCGGGAGTTCCCCTGGGGCCAACGTCCTGACTTTC. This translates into CASSPSGSSPGANVLTF.

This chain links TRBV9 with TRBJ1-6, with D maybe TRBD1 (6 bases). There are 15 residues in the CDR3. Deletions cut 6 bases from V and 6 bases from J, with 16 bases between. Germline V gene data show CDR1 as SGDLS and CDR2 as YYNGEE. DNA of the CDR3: TGTGCCAGCAACGGGGCAGGGGAAAGTAATTCACCCCTCCACTTT. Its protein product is CASNGAGESNSPLHF.

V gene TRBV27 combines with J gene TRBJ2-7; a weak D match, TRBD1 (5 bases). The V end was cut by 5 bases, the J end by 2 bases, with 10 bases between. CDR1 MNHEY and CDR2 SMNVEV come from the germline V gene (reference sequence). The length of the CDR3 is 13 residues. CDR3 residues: CASSIGQAYEQYF. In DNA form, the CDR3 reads TGTGCCAGCAGTATCGGACAAGCCTACGAGCAGTACTTC.

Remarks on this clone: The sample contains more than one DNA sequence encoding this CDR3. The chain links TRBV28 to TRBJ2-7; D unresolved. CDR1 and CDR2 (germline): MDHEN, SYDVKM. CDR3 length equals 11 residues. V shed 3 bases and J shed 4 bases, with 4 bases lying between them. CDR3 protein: CASSLTYEQYF. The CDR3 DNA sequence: TGTGCCAGCAGTTTGACATACGAGCAGTACTTC. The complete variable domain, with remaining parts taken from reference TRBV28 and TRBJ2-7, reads DVKVTQSSRYLVKRTGEKVFLECVQDMDHENMFWYRQDPGLGLRLIYFSYDVKMKEKGDIPEGYSVSREKKERFSLILESASTNQTSMYLCASSLTYEQYFGPGTRLTVT.

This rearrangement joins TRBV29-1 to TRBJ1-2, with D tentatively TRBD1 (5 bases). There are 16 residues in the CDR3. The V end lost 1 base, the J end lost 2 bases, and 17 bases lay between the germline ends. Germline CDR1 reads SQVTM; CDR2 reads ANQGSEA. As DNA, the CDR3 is TGCAGCGTTGAAGCCTTTGACAGCTCCTTAAACTATGGCTACACCTTC. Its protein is CSVEAFDSSLNYGYTF.

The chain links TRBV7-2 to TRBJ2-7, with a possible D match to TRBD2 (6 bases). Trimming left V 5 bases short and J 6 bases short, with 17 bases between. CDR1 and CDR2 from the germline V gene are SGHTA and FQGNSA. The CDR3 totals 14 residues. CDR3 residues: CASSARDFISEQYF. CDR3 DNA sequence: TGTGCCAGCAGCGCCCGGGACTTTATCAGCGAGCAGTACTTC.

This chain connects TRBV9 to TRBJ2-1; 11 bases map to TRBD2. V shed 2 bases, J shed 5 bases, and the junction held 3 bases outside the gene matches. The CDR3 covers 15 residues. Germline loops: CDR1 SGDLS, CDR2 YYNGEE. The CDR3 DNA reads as TGTGCCAGCAGCGTTAGCGGGGGGGACGACAATGAGCAGTTCTTC. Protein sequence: CASSVSGGDDNEQFF. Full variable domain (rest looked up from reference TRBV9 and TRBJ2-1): DSGVTQTPKHLITATGQRVTLRCSPRSGDLSVYWYQQSLDQGLQFLIQYYNGEERAKGNILERFSAQQFPDLHSELNLSSLELGDSALYFCASSVSGGDDNEQFFGPGTRLTVL.

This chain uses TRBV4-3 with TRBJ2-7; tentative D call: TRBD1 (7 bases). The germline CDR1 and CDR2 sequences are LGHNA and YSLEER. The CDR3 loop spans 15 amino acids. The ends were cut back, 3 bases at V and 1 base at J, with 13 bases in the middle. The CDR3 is CASSHGAGGSYEQYF. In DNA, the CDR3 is TGCGCCAGCAGCCATGGGGCAGGGGGGTCCTACGAGCAGTACTTC.

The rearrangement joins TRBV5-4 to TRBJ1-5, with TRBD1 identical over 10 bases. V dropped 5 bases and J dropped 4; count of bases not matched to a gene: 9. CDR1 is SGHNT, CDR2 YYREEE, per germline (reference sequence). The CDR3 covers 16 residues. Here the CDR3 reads CASSFGGTGVNQPQHF. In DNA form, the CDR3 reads TGTGCCAGCAGTTTTGGGGGGACAGGGGTTAATCAGCCCCAGCATTTT. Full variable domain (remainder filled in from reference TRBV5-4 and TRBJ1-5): ETGVTQSPTHLIKTRGQQVTLRCSSQSGHNTVSWYQQALGQGPQFIFQYYREEENGRGNFPPRFSGLQFPNYSSELNVNALELDDSALYLCASSFGGTGVNQPQHFGDGTRLSIL.

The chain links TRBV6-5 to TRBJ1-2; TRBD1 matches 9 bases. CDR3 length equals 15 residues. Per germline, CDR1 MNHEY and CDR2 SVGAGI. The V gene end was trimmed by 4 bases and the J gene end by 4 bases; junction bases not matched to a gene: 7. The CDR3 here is CASSSLQGAGYGYTF. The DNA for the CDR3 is TGTGCCAGCAGTTCCCTACAGGGGGCCGGCTATGGCTACACCTTC.

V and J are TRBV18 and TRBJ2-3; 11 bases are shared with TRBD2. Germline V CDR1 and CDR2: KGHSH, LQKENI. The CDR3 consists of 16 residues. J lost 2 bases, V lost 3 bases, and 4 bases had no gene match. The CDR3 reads CASSPSGGDLTDTQYF. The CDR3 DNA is TGTGCCAGCTCACCTAGCGGGGGGGACCTCACAGATACGCAGTATTTT.

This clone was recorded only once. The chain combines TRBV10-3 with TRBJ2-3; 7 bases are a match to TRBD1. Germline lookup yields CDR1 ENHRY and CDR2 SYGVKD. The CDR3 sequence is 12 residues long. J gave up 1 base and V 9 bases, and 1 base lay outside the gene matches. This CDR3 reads CAIQGGTDTQYF. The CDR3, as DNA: TGTGCCATTCAGGGGGGCACAGATACGCAGTATTTT.

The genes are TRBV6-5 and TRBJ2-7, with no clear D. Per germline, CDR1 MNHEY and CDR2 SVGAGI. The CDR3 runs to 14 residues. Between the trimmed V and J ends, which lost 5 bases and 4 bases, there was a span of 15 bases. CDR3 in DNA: TGTGCCAGCAGTCCTGGAACATCGGGTTACGAGCAGTACTTC. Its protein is CASSPGTSGYEQYF.

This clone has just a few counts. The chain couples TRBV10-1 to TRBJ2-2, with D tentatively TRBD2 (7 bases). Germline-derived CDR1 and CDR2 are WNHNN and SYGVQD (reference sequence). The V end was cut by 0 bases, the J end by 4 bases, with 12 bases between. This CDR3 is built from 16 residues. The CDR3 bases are TGCGCCAGCAGTGAGTCCCCCCGGGGGGCCACCGGGGAGCTGTTTTTT. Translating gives CASSESPRGATGELFF.

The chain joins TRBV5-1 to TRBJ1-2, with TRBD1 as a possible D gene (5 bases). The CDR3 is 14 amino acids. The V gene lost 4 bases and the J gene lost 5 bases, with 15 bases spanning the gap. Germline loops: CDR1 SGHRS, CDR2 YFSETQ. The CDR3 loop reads CASSQYDGGYGYTF. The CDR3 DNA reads TGCGCCAGCAGCCAGTACGACGGGGGGTATGGCTACACCTTC.

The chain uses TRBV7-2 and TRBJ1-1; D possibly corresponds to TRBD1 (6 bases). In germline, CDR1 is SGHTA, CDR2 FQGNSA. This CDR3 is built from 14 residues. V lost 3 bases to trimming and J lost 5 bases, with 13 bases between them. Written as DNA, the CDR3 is TGTGCCAGCAGCTTGAACAGGGAGAGGACTGAAGCTTTCTTT. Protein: CASSLNRERTEAFF. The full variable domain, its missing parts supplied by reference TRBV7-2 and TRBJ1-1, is GAGVSQSPSNKVTEKGKDVELRCDPISGHTALYWYRQSLGQGLEFLIYFQGNSAPDKSGLPSDRFSAERTGGSVSTLTIQRTQQEDSAVYLCASSLNRERTEAFFGQGTRLTVV.

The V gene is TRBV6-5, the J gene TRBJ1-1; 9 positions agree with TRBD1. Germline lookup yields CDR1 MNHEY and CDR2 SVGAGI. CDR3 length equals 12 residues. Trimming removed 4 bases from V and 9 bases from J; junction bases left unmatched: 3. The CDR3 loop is CASSLGQGQAFF. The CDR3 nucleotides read TGTGCCAGCAGTTTAGGACAGGGGCAAGCTTTCTTT.

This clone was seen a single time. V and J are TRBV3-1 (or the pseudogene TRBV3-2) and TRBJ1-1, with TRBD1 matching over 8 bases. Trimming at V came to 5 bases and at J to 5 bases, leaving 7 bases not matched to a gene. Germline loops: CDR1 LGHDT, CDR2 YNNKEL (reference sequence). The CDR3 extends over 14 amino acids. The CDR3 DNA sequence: TGTGCCAGCAGCTTCGGACAGGGAAGGACTGAAGCTTTCTTT. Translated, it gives CASSFGQGRTEAFF.

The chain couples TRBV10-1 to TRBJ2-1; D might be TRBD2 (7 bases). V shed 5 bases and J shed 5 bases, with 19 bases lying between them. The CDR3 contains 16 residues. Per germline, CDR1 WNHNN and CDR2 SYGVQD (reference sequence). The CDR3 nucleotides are TGCGCCAGCAGTCACAACTGGGGGGGGGCCGACAATGAGCAGTTCTTC. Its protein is CASSHNWGGADNEQFF.